Listed below are T cell receptor beta chains from one sample, sequenced in a study of T cells in Graves' hyperthyroidism and ophthalmopathy. One entry per CDR3 protein results from TCRdb running MiXCR on the multiplex PCR reads. The top ten clones hold about 8.9% of a sample with about 840,000 distinct CDR3 sequences, 38% of them seen once. What was sequenced was blood. The source is a man aged 18 to 29 with Graves' hyperthyroidism. The CDR3 runs from the conserved cysteine through the conserved F or W. The order of the fields is V gene, CDR3 length, J gene, CDR3 protein.

v_call: TRBV7-2; cdr3_length: 14; j_call: TRBJ1-2; cdr3_aa: CASSPRVRDYGYTF
v_call: TRBV2; cdr3_length: 16; j_call: TRBJ2-2; cdr3_aa: CASRTGTSSRTGELFF
v_call: TRBV20-1; cdr3_length: 15; j_call: TRBJ1-4; cdr3_aa: CSARRTAATNEKLFF
v_call: TRBV10-1; cdr3_length: 14; j_call: TRBJ2-7; cdr3_aa: CASSLSRLSYEQYF
v_call: TRBV19; cdr3_length: 15; j_call: TRBJ1-1; cdr3_aa: CASSYGVIGDTEAFF
v_call: TRBV12-3/TRBV12-4; cdr3_length: 17; j_call: TRBJ1-1; cdr3_aa: CAINKLWDRGADTEAFF
v_call: TRBV15; cdr3_length: 15; j_call: TRBJ1-5; cdr3_aa: CATSRITGENQPQHF
v_call: TRBV24-1; cdr3_length: 19; j_call: TRBJ2-6; cdr3_aa: CATSDSRLRQGTGANVLTF
v_call: TRBV29-1; cdr3_length: 13; j_call: TRBJ1-3; cdr3_aa: CSATQGFGNTIYF
v_call: TRBV19; cdr3_length: 15; j_call: TRBJ2-2; cdr3_aa: CASSPLTGVTGELFF
v_call: TRBV6-1; cdr3_length: 13; j_call: TRBJ1-1; cdr3_aa: CASGGGLRTEAFF
v_call: TRBV15; cdr3_length: 16; j_call: TRBJ1-3; cdr3_aa: CATSRGLDGSGNTIYF
v_call: TRBV5-1; cdr3_length: 14; j_call: TRBJ1-4; cdr3_aa: CASSLDRGGEKLFF
v_call: TRBV7-9; cdr3_length: 13; j_call: TRBJ2-7; cdr3_aa: CASSLSGTYEQYF
v_call: TRBV15; cdr3_length: 15; j_call: TRBJ1-4; cdr3_aa: CATSSLEGNPEKLFF
v_call: TRBV15; cdr3_length: 14; j_call: TRBJ2-7; cdr3_aa: CATSRGTGLYEQYF
v_call: TRBV5-5; cdr3_length: 14; j_call: TRBJ1-2; cdr3_aa: CASSLGQAIYGYTF
v_call: TRBV2; cdr3_length: 11; j_call: TRBJ2-5; cdr3_aa: CASSRGETQYF
v_call: TRBV12-3/TRBV12-4; cdr3_length: 15; j_call: TRBJ2-6; cdr3_aa: CASSLDSYGANVLTF
v_call: TRBV29-1; cdr3_length: 12; j_call: TRBJ1-2; cdr3_aa: CSLGAGYNGYTF
v_call: TRBV2; cdr3_length: 14; j_call: TRBJ2-7; cdr3_aa: CATATGTGTYEQYF
v_call: TRBV29-1; cdr3_length: 13; j_call: TRBJ2-6; cdr3_aa: CSQDRSGANVLTF
v_call: TRBV7-2; cdr3_length: 18; j_call: TRBJ2-6; cdr3_aa: CASSRVFRDQSGANVLTF
v_call: TRBV9; cdr3_length: 14; j_call: TRBJ1-6; cdr3_aa: CASSVDQGGSPLHF
v_call: TRBV10-2; cdr3_length: 13; j_call: TRBJ2-5; cdr3_aa: CASSAWAQETQYF
v_call: TRBV20-1; cdr3_length: 12; j_call: TRBJ2-7; cdr3_aa: CSARMGSYEQYF
v_call: TRBV7-9; cdr3_length: 13; j_call: TRBJ2-7; cdr3_aa: CASSRARAEEQYF
v_call: TRBV20-1; cdr3_length: 15; j_call: TRBJ2-7; cdr3_aa: CSARSYRVTSSEQYF
v_call: TRBV5-1; cdr3_length: 11; j_call: TRBJ2-7; cdr3_aa: CANPEEYEQYF
v_call: TRBV25-1; cdr3_length: 13; j_call: TRBJ1-2; cdr3_aa: CATKGSGSYGYTF
v_call: TRBV19; cdr3_length: 13; j_call: TRBJ1-6; cdr3_aa: CASNSQDGQPLHF
v_call: TRBV19; cdr3_length: 13; j_call: TRBJ1-5; cdr3_aa: CATARGWNQPQHF